Sequencing of this T cell receptor beta chain was carried out in a study of cytomegalovirus exposure and HLA in healthy donors. Points from the study as a whole: The majority of TCR sequences were rare, yet some public TCRs appeared in many donors. Being productive about 87% or about 30% of the time was typical of most TCR beta V segments in an earlier analysis. The authors excluded some V segments, including TRBV6-2 and TRBV6-3, as indistinguishable.

Unmatched junction bases numbered 10, after V lost 5 bases and J lost 2 bases. CDR3 length: 16 residues. CDR1 and CDR2 (germline): SGHTA, FQGNSA. The PCR was carried out with 60 Vbeta primers and 13 Jbeta primers. Generated by immunoSEQ multiplex PCR, the TCRdb table keeps only in-frame clones and is missing some. The sample lists approximately 130,000 clones, more than 60% occurring once. As for this clone: No antigen is known for it.

The rearrangement joins TRBV7-2 to TRBJ2-3, with 7 bases that match TRBD2. This clonotype originated in a woman aged 35 to 49 in good health and CMV-seronegative. Sequenced: PBMCs. Here the CDR3 DNA reads TGTGCCAGCAGCCCGAGACTAGCCCCACACACAGATACGCAGTATTTT. Residues: CASSPRLAPHTDTQYF.